The rows below give T cell receptor beta chains drawn from one sample of a study of blood T cell repertoires in COVID-19. Libraries were prepared by immunoSEQ multiplex PCR; TCRdb keeps only in-frame clonotypes and omits some of them. The sample carries hundreds of thousands of clones, approximately 83% recorded once. The material sequenced was peripheral blood. These receptors all come from a woman aged 25-40 years with COVID-19, enrolled during active disease. Each CDR3 is given with its conserved first and last residue. A D gene is named only where the DNA matches it firmly. Clone size is shown for a subset of rows, as once, few, many or a class of expanded clone.

cdr3_nt cdr3_aa clone_size j_call v_call d_call
TGTGCCACCAGTGGGCTCCGGACTAGCGGCCAAGAGACCCAGTACTTC CATSGLRTSGQETQYF NA TRBJ2-5 TRBV24-1 TRBD2
TGTGCCAGCAGCTTAGGGCTTAGCGGGATTTACGAGCAGTACTTC CASSLGLSGIYEQYF NA TRBJ2-7 TRBV7-2 TRBD2
TGTGCCAGCAGCCTATATCCTCCGGGACAGATGAACACTGAAGCTTTCTTT CASSLYPPGQMNTEAFF NA TRBJ1-1 TRBV5-5 TRBD1
TGTGCCAGCAGCCGGGACAGGGCATCCTACGAGCAGTACTTC CASSRDRASYEQYF few TRBJ2-7 TRBV5-4 TRBD1
TGCAGCGTAGAGGGACAGATGAACACTGAAGCTTTCTTT CSVEGQMNTEAFF NA TRBJ1-1 TRBV29-1 TRBD1
TGCGCCAGCAGTCCAGACAGTCACTCCAATCAGCCCCAGCATTTT CASSPDSHSNQPQHF few TRBJ1-5 TRBV23-1 NA
TGTGCCTGGAGTGTACGAGACATGTCCTACGAGCAGTACTTC CAWSVRDMSYEQYF NA TRBJ2-7 TRBV30 NA
TGTGCCAGCAGCTTAAGGCGACTAACGAGCTCCTACAATGAGCAGTTCTTC CASSLRRLTSSYNEQFF NA TRBJ2-1 TRBV11-2 NA
TGTGCCAGCAGCCAAGATATTAGCGAGAGGGAGACCCAGTACTTC CASSQDISERETQYF NA TRBJ2-5 TRBV3-1/TRBV3-2 NA
TGTGCCAGCAGCCAATCTCACGAGTGGAACTATGGCTACACCTTC CASSQSHEWNYGYTF NA TRBJ1-2 TRBV3-1/TRBV3-2 NA
TGCGCCAGCAGCTTCGGGACAGATAGCAATCAGCCCCAGCATTTT CASSFGTDSNQPQHF few TRBJ1-5 TRBV5-1 TRBD1
TGTGCCAGCAGCTTAGTTATCAGCTCCTATAATTCACCCCTCCACTTT CASSLVISSYNSPLHF NA TRBJ1-6 TRBV7-2 NA
TGCGCCAGCAGGTTGTCTGACAATGAGCAGTTCTTC CASRLSDNEQFF NA TRBJ2-1 TRBV23-1 NA
TGTGCCAGCAGCATAAGAGGACTATCGAATGAGCAGTTCTTC CASSIRGLSNEQFF few TRBJ2-1 TRBV7-9 NA
TGTGCCAGCAGTTGGGGTGCGGGGTTGGGCAAAAACATTCAGTACTTC CASSWGAGLGKNIQYF NA TRBJ2-4 TRBV6-2/TRBV6-3 NA
TGTGCCAGCAGCTTAGGCGGAGCTAACTATGGCTACACCTTC CASSLGGANYGYTF NA TRBJ1-2 TRBV7-2 NA
TGTGCCAGCAGCCATCTCATTCGGCGGGATCCCTCAACTCCCTACAATGAGCAGTTCTTC CASSHLIRRDPSTPYNEQFF NA TRBJ2-1 TRBV3-1/TRBV3-2 NA
TGTGCCAGCAGTGAATTCCCAGGGTTCTATGGCTACACCTTC CASSEFPGFYGYTF NA TRBJ1-2 TRBV25-1 NA
TGCGCCAGCACCGGTTCGGTAGCGGGCCTGGGGGAGCAGTTCTTC CASTGSVAGLGEQFF NA TRBJ2-1 TRBV10-1 TRBD2
TGCGCCAGCAGCCAAGACCACAGGGGCCCCTCCTACGAGCAGTACTTC CASSQDHRGPSYEQYF once TRBJ2-7 TRBV4-1 TRBD1
TGTGCCAGCAGCTTAGGGTTTGGCATCGAGCAGTACTTC CASSLGFGIEQYF NA TRBJ2-7 TRBV11-2 NA
TGTGCCAGCAGCCGTGTAGAGGGTCGGGAGCAGTACTTC CASSRVEGREQYF NA TRBJ2-7 TRBV14 NA
TGTGCCAGCAGTGGGACAGGGAACTATGGCTACACCTTC CASSGTGNYGYTF few TRBJ1-2 TRBV12-3/TRBV12-4 TRBD1
TGTGCCTGGAGTGTAAGGGAGTCGCGGGAGCAGTACTTC CAWSVRESREQYF NA TRBJ2-7 TRBV30 NA
TGTGCCAGCGGGGGGGCGCCTGGCTACACCTTC CASGGAPGYTF once TRBJ1-2 TRBV9 NA
TGCAGCGCCGGACAGGGCAATCAGCCCCAGCATTTT CSAGQGNQPQHF NA TRBJ1-5 TRBV29-1 TRBD1
TGTGCCACCAGCAGAGGGGGGGTCGGCTACACCTTC CATSRGGVGYTF NA TRBJ1-2 TRBV15 NA
TGTGCCACCAGTACCTCCCGTCCCGGGACACCAGAATTCTCCTACGAGCAGTACTTC CATSTSRPGTPEFSYEQYF NA TRBJ2-7 TRBV15 NA
TGTGCCAGCAGTTACTCGTGGGCGGGGGACCGAGGCTACACCTTC CASSYSWAGDRGYTF few TRBJ1-2 TRBV6-5 NA
TGTGCCAGCAGCGCACAGGGATTTTATGGCTACACCTTC CASSAQGFYGYTF NA TRBJ1-2 TRBV2 NA
TGTGCCAGCAGCCCTGCCCCCAGCGGGAGCGCATCCTACAATGAGCAGTTCTTC CASSPAPSGSASYNEQFF NA TRBJ2-1 TRBV7-3 TRBD2
TGCGCCAGCAGCCAACTAGCGGGAGAATACAATGAGCAGTTCTTC CASSQLAGEYNEQFF NA TRBJ2-1 TRBV4-1 TRBD2
TGTGCCAGTAGCCTCCTTGGACAGGGCCTTAGCAATCAGCCCCAGCATTTT CASSLLGQGLSNQPQHF few TRBJ1-5 TRBV19 TRBD1
TGCGCCAGCAGCCAATCAGGGTGGCACACCGGGGAGCTGTTTTTT CASSQSGWHTGELFF once TRBJ2-2 TRBV4-3 NA
TGCGCCAGCAGCCCCCGGGACACGGGGTCCTACGAGCAGTACTTC CASSPRDTGSYEQYF few TRBJ2-7 TRBV4-3 NA